This T cell receptor (beta chain) was sequenced during a study of OX40 agonist ivuxolimab in advanced cancers. Whole-study context: Melanoma, hepatocellular carcinoma, head and neck or renal cell cancer occurred in dose-escalation patients. Prior checkpoint blockade (anti-PD-1, anti-PD-L1 or anti-CTLA-4) was permitted; over 30% had it. Three dose-escalation patients had partial responses: one with hepatocellular carcinoma and two with cutaneous melanoma.

Measured with immunoSEQ multiplex PCR; TCRdb has only the in-frame clones, and not every one. Of fewer than 70,000 clones listed, about 85% were seen once; the top ten hold around 3%. Baseline was the first blood sampling point, followed by cycle 4 day 1 and cycle 7 day 1. The CDR3 covers 15 residues. Trimming stripped 2 bases from V and 1 base from J, with 11 bases between. Germline V lookup: CDR1 MRHNA, CDR2 SNTAGT. The specimen comprised CD4+ or CD8+ T cells sorted from blood, sampled in a trial of the OX40 agonist ivuxolimab. The chain joins TRBV6-4 to TRBJ1-1; D unresolved. The sequence derives from an adult with an advanced solid tumor such as melanoma, head and neck, liver or kidney cancer. The CDR3 region is CASSDTNRGNTEAFF. CDR3 sequence (DNA): TGTGCCAGCAGTGACACAAACCGGGGGAACACTGAAGCTTTCTTT.